This is a list of T cell receptor beta chains from one sample in a study of regulatory T cells in long-lasting Graves disease. TCRdb passed the multiplex PCR reads through MiXCR, listing each CDR3 protein once. The table records 440,000 or so distinct CDR3 sequences, roughly 17% of them present only once. The sample also formed part of further work on T cells in Graves' hyperthyroidism and ophthalmopathy.

Material: peripheral blood mononuclear cells (PBMCs), obtained at new diagnosis, from a patient treated with antithyroid drugs. These receptor sequences come from a woman aged 30 to 39 with Graves disease. The conserved cysteine and the conserved F or W are not part of the CDR3 here. The size field is filled for only some rows; it gives once, few, many or a size class.

v_gene: TRBV28; abundance: few; CDR3aa: ASSFARGITGETQY
v_gene: TRBV10-3; abundance: few; CDR3aa: AISERGSQLDEQY
v_gene: TRBV18; abundance: NA; CDR3aa: ASSPTYSNLNTEAF
v_gene: TRBV28; abundance: NA; CDR3aa: ASSPSLFSYEQY
v_gene: TRBV27; abundance: many; CDR3aa: ASSIDRGSSPLH
v_gene: TRBV27; abundance: many; CDR3aa: ASSLDGTRMRNEQF
v_gene: TRBV20-1; abundance: once; CDR3aa: SASKRESHYEQY
v_gene: TRBV29-1; abundance: few; CDR3aa: SVLLAGLNTGELF
v_gene: TRBV28; abundance: few; CDR3aa: ASSLPSRKTQY
v_gene: TRBV28; abundance: few; CDR3aa: ASSSRQGYYNEQF
v_gene: TRBV5-5; abundance: NA; CDR3aa: ASSHSGTGYQPQH
v_gene: TRBV19; abundance: NA; CDR3aa: ASSTSGLAGRSGELF
v_gene: TRBV30; abundance: many; CDR3aa: AWGLGVTAYEQY
v_gene: TRBV5-1; abundance: NA; CDR3aa: ASSLGGVVYEQY
v_gene: TRBV20-1; abundance: many; CDR3aa: SARDSSTLETQY
v_gene: TRBV18; abundance: few; CDR3aa: ASLPGQGARLNTEAF
v_gene: TRBV28; abundance: many; CDR3aa: ASSLAGRDNSPLH
v_gene: TRBV4-1; abundance: NA; CDR3aa: ASTLRGGLYTGELF
v_gene: TRBV6-1; abundance: many; CDR3aa: ASRQKGGMNTEAF
v_gene: TRBV19; abundance: few; CDR3aa: ASSRHPGTGGSGANVLT
v_gene: TRBV11-2; abundance: many; CDR3aa: ASRVPAGGVNEQF
v_gene: TRBV20-1; abundance: many; CDR3aa: SAKDSGTSGSRYEQY
v_gene: TRBV7-9; abundance: NA; CDR3aa: ASSLTIWRTDTQY
v_gene: TRBV28; abundance: NA; CDR3aa: ASSSPDRWAQY
v_gene: TRBV20-1; abundance: NA; CDR3aa: SARLPPSSGNTIY
v_gene: TRBV6-2/TRBV6-3; abundance: NA; CDR3aa: AGRLAGVDTQY
v_gene: TRBV28; abundance: many; CDR3aa: ASSPNGHWAETQY
v_gene: TRBV27; abundance: NA; CDR3aa: ASSSPNGWNSEAF
v_gene: TRBV6-2/TRBV6-3; abundance: few; CDR3aa: ASSELGHTSLGYNNSPLH
v_gene: TRBV18; abundance: many; CDR3aa: ASSPGTGSTYEQY
v_gene: TRBV11-2; abundance: NA; CDR3aa: ASSRTGISETQY
v_gene: TRBV30; abundance: many; CDR3aa: ACGQGLTDIQY
v_gene: TRBV18; abundance: many; CDR3aa: ASSPNLGETGEQY
v_gene: TRBV18; abundance: many; CDR3aa: ASSPESRMTDTQY
v_gene: TRBV7-6; abundance: NA; CDR3aa: ASSYPTGGHGNEQF
v_gene: TRBV10-1; abundance: NA; CDR3aa: ASVGTSGKETQY
v_gene: TRBV5-1; abundance: many; CDR3aa: ASSVARDYEQY
v_gene: TRBV5-4; abundance: NA; CDR3aa: ASSPLADPRNTQY
v_gene: TRBV5-1; abundance: few; CDR3aa: ASSLGPGGKPNTEAF
v_gene: TRBV7-9; abundance: NA; CDR3aa: ASSLGGAGGGPGEQF
v_gene: TRBV7-9; abundance: few; CDR3aa: ASSTPRGRGNNEQF